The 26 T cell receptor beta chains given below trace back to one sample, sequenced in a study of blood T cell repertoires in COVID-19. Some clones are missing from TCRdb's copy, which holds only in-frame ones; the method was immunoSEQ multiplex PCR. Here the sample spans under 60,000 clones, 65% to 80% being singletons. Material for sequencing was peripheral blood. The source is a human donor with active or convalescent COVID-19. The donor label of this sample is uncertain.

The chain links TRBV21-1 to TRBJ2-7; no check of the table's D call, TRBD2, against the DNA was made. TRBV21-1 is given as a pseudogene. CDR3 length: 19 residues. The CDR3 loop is CASSIEPGLAGGQCYEQYF. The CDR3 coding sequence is TGTGCCAGCAGCATCGAGCCGGGACTAGCGGGAGGACAATGCTACGAGCAGTACTTC.

CDR3 sequence (DNA): TGTGCCATCAGTGGAGTTCCGGGACTAGAATCTGAGCAGTTCTTC. As protein: CAISGVPGLESEQFF. V and J are TRBV10-3 and TRBJ2-1, with 8 bases that match TRBD2. J lost 9 bases, V lost 4 bases, and 11 bases had no gene match. This CDR3 comprises 15 residues. Germline loops: CDR1 ENHRY, CDR2 SYGVKD.

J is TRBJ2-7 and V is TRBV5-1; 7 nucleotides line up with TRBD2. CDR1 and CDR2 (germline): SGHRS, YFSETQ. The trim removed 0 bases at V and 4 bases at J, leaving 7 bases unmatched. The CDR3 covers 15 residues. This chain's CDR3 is CASSLVGGSKYEQYF. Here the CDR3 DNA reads TGCGCCAGCAGCTTGGTTGGCGGGAGTAAGTACGAGCAGTACTTC.

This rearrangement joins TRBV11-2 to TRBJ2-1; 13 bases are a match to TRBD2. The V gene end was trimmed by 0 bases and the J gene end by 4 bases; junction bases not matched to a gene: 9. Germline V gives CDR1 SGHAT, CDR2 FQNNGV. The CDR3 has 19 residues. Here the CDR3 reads CASSLDLRTSGRVYNEQFF. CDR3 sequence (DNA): TGTGCCAGCAGCTTAGATTTAAGGACTAGCGGGAGAGTGTACAATGAGCAGTTCTTC.

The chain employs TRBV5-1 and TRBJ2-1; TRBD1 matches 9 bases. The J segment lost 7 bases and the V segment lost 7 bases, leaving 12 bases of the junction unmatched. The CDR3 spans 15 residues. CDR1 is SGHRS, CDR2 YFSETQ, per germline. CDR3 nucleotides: TGCGCCAGCGCCGTCTCGGGACAGGGTCAAAATGAGCAGTTCTTC. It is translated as CASAVSGQGQNEQFF.

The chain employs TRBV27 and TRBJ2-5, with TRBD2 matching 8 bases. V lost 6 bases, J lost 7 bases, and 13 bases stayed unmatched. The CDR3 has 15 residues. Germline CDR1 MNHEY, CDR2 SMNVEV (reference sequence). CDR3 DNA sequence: TGTGCCAGCAGCCGGACCGGAAGCGGGAGAACGACCCAGTACTTC. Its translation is CASSRTGSGRTTQYF.

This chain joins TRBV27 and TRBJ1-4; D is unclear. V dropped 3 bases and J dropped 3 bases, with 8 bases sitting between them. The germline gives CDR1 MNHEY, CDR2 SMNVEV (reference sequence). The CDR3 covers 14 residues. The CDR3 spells CASSLSDSNEKLFF. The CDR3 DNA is TGTGCCAGCAGTTTGAGTGATTCTAATGAAAAACTGTTTTTT.

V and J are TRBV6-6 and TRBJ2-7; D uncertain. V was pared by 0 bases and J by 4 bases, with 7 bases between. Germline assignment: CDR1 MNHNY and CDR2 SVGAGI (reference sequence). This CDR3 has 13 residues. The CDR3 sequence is CASSYSGEYEQYF. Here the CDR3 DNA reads TGTGCCAGCAGTTACTCGGGCGAGTACGAGCAGTACTTC.

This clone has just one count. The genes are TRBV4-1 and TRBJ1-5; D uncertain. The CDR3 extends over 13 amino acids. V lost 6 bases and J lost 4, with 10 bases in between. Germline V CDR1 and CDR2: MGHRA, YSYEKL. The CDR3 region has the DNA TGCGCCAGCAGTGCCGACGGGAATCAGCCCCAGCATTTT. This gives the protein CASSADGNQPQHF.

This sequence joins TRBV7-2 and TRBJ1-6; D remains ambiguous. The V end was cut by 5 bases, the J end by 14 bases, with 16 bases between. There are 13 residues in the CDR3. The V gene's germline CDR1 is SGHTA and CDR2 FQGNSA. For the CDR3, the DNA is TGTGCCAGCAGCGACCGGACTGGATCTACCCTCCACTTT. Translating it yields CASSDRTGSTLHF.

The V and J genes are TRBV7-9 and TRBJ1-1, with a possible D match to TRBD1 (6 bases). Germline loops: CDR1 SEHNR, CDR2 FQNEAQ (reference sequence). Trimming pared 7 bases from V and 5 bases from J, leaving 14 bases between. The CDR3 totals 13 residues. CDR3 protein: CASTSRGSTEAFF. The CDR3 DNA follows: TGTGCCAGCACCAGTAGGGGGTCTACTGAAGCTTTCTTT.

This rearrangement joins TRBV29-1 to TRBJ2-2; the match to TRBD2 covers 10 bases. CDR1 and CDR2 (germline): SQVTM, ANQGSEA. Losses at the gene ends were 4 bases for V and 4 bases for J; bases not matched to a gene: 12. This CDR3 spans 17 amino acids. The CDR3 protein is CSVAWGSGRTFTGELFF. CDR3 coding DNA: TGCAGCGTTGCGTGGGGTAGCGGGAGGACTTTCACCGGGGAGCTGTTTTTT.

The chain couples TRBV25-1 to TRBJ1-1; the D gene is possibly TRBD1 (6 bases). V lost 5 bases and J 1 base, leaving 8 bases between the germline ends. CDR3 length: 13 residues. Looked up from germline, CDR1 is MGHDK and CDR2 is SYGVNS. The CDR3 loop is CASSQGTNTEAFF. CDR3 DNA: TGTGCCAGCAGTCAGGGGACGAACACTGAAGCTTTCTTT.

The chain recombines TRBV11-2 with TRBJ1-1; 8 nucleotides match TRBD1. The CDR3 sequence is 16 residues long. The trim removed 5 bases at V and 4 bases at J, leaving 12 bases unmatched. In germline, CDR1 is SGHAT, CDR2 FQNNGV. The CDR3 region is CASSHGTGRRFTEAFF. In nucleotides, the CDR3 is TGTGCCAGCAGCCACGGGACAGGTCGACGATTCACTGAAGCTTTCTTT.

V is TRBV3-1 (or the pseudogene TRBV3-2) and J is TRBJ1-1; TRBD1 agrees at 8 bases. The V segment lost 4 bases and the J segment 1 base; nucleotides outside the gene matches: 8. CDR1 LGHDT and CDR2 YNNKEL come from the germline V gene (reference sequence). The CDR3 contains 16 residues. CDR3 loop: CASSREWTGRNTEAFF. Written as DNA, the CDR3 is TGTGCCAGCAGCCGCGAGTGGACAGGGCGGAACACTGAAGCTTTCTTT.

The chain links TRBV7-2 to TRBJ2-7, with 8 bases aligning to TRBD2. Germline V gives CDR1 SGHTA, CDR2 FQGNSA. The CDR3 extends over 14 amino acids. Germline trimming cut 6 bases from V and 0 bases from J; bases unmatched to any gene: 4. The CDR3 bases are TGTGCCAGCAGTCCCACTAGCGGCTCCTACGAGCAGTACTTC. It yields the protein CASSPTSGSYEQYF.

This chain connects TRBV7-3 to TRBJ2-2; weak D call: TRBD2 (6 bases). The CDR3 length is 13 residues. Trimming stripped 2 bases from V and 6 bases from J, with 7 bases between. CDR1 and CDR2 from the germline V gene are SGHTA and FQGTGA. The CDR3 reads CASSLQRAGELFF. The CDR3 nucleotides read TGTGCCAGCAGCTTACAGCGGGCCGGGGAGCTGTTTTTT.

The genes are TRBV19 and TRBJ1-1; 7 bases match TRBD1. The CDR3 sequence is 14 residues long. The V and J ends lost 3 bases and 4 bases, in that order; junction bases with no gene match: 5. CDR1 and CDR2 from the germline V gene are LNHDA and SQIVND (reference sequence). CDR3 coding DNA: TGTGCCAGTAGTATGTGGCAGGGGGTCACTGAAGCTTTCTTT. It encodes CASSMWQGVTEAFF.

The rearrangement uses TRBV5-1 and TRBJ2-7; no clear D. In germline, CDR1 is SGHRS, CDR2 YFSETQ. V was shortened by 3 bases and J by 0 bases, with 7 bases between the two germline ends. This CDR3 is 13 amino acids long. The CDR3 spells CASSSRSSYEQYF. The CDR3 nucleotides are TGCGCCAGCAGCTCTAGGAGCTCCTACGAGCAGTACTTC.

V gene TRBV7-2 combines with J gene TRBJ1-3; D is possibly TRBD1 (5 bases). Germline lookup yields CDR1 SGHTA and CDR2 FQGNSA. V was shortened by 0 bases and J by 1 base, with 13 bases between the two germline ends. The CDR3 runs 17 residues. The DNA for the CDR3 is TGTGCCAGCAGCTTAGCTCCAGGGCTAACTTCTGGAAACACCATATATTTT. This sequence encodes CASSLAPGLTSGNTIYF.

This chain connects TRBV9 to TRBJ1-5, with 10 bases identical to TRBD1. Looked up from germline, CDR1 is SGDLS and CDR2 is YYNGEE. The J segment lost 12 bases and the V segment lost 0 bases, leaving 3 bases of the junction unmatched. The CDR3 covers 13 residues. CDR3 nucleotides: TGTGCCAGCAGCGTAGGAGGGACAGGGGACCAGCATTTT. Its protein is CASSVGGTGDQHF.

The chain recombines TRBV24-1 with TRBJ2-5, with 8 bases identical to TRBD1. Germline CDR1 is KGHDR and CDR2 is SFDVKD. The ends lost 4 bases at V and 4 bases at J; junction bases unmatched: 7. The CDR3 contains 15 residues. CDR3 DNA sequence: TGTGCCACCAGTGACCCCGGACAGGGAAGAGAGACCCAGTACTTC. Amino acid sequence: CATSDPGQGRETQYF.

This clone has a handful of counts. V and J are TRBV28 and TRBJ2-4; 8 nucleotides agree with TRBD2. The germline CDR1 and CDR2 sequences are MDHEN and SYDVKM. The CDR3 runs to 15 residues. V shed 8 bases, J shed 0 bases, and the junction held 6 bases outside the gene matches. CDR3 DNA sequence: TGTGCCAGCGGACCCACTAGCGGAGCCAAAAACATTCAGTACTTC. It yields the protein CASGPTSGAKNIQYF.

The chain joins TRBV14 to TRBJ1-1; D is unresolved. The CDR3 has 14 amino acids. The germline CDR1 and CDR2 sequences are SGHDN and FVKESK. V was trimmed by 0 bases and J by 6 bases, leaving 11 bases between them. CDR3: CASSQDHGEAEAFF. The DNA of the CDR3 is TGTGCCAGCAGCCAAGACCACGGTGAAGCTGAAGCTTTCTTT. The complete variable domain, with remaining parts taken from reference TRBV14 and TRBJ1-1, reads EAGVTQFPSHSVIEKGQTVTLRCDPISGHDNLYWYRRVMGKEIKFLLHFVKESKQDESGMPNNRFLAERTGGTYSTLKVQPAELEDSGVYFCASSQDHGEAEAFFGQGTRLTVV.

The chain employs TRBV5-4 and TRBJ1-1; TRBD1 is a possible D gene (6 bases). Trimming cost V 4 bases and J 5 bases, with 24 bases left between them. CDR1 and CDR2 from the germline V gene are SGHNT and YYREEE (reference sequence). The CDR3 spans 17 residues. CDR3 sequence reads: CASSPQVGGRMGTEAFF. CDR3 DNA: TGTGCCAGCAGCCCCCAGGTGGGGGGGCGGATGGGAACTGAAGCTTTCTTT. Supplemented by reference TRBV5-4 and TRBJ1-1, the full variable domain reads ETGVTQSPTHLIKTRGQQVTLRCSSQSGHNTVSWYQQALGQGPQFIFQYYREEENGRGNFPPRFSGLQFPNYSSELNVNALELDDSALYLCASSPQVGGRMGTEAFFGQGTRLTVV.

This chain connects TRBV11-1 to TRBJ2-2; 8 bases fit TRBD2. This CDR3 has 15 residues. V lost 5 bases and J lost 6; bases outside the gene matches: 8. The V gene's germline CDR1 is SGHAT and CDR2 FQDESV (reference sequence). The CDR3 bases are TGTGCCAGCAGCCTTAGCGGGATCGTGGCCGGGGAGCTGTTTTTT. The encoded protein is CASSLSGIVAGELFF.